Presented here are 18 T cell receptor beta chains from one specimen sequenced in a study of CD8 T cells in Susac syndrome. The RNA input was about 0.5 to 1 ug, and it was reverse transcribed with random hexamers. MiXCR, run by TCRdb on the immunoSEQ multiplex PCR reads, gives a single entry per CDR3 protein. The table shows over 80,000 distinct CDR3 sequences, with 94% occurring only once. The specimen sequenced was CD8+ T cells from PBMCs. These receptors came from a human donor with Susac syndrome.

This rearrangement joins TRBV4-2 to TRBJ1-3, with 7 bases identical to TRBD1. From germline, CDR1 is LGHNA and CDR2 YNFKEQ. V gave up 1 base and J gave up 4 bases; unmatched junction bases: 10. The CDR3 covers 17 residues. For the CDR3, the DNA is TGTGCCAGCAGCCAAGCAGGGGAGCCGACAGGGGGAAACACCATATATTTT. Translated: CASSQAGEPTGGNTIYF.

The chain uses TRBV13 and TRBJ2-5; possibly TRBD2 for D (5 bases). CDR1 and CDR2 from the germline V gene are PRHDT and FYEKMQ (reference sequence). The CDR3 totals 13 residues. V was cut by 10 bases and J by 9 bases, with 21 bases left in between. This CDR3 is CATRNGPGWAQYF. CDR3 in DNA: TGTGCCACACGAAACGGTCCGGGATGGGCCCAGTACTTC.

The V and J genes are TRBV7-9 and TRBJ2-5; D is undetermined. The V gene's germline CDR1 is SEHNR and CDR2 FQNEAQ (reference sequence). The V and J ends lost 3 bases and 3 bases respectively, with 11 bases between them. CDR3 length: 14 residues. The CDR3 sequence is CASSLPNSEETQYF. As DNA, the CDR3 is TGTGCCAGCAGCTTGCCTAATAGTGAAGAGACCCAGTACTTC.

The chain recombines TRBV27 with TRBJ2-2; weak D call: TRBD2 (6 bases). CDR3 size: 16 residues. V was cut by 2 bases and J by 7 bases, with 17 bases left in between. Germline CDR1 is MNHEY and CDR2 is SMNVEV (reference sequence). In nucleotides, the CDR3 is TGTGCCAGCAGTTTAGGCGGGACCCTTCAGGGCGGGGAGCTGTTTTTT. Its translation is CASSLGGTLQGGELFF.

V and J are TRBV5-5 and TRBJ2-7, with 7 nucleotides matching TRBD2. The CDR3 runs to 14 residues. The V gene end was trimmed by 3 bases and the J gene end by 2 bases; junction bases not matched to a gene: 5. Germline V gives CDR1 SGHKS, CDR2 YYEKEE (reference sequence). CDR3 in amino acids: CASSSRGVAYEQYF. The CDR3 nucleotides are TGTGCCAGCAGCTCCCGGGGGGTAGCCTACGAGCAGTACTTC.

The V and J genes are TRBV7-2 and TRBJ2-1; D call uncertain. The CDR3 extends over 15 amino acids. CDR1 and CDR2 from the germline V gene are SGHTA and FQGNSA. Trimming left V 4 bases short and J 4 bases short, with 14 bases between. The CDR3 DNA reads as TGTGCCAGCAGCTCAAATGGTGGGTTATACAATGAGCAGTTCTTC. Protein product: CASSSNGGLYNEQFF.

V and J are TRBV27 and TRBJ2-7; 7 bases line up with TRBD2. The trim removed 3 bases at V and 3 bases at J, leaving 5 bases unmatched. Germline loops: CDR1 MNHEY, CDR2 SMNVEV (reference sequence). The CDR3 is 14 residues long. CDR3 residues: CASSFAGENYEQYF. CDR3 bases: TGTGCCAGCAGTTTCGCGGGGGAAAACTACGAGCAGTACTTC.

The rearrangement links TRBV29-1 to TRBJ1-2; D may be TRBD1 (5 bases). Trimming pared 3 bases from V and 13 bases from J, leaving 24 bases between. Looked up from germline, CDR1 is SQVTM and CDR2 is ANQGSEA. There are 14 residues in the CDR3. In DNA form, the CDR3 reads TGCAGCGTTGAGCAGTCTGGTGTTGGCCTAAGGGGCACCTTC. Protein: CSVEQSGVGLRGTF.

The CDR3 here is CASSQRLAGGVEGETQYF. The CDR3 DNA follows: TGCGCCAGCAGCCAGAGGCTAGCGGGAGGAGTCGAAGGAGAGACCCAGTACTTC. The rearrangement links TRBV5-1 to TRBJ2-5; 11 bases fit TRBD2. This CDR3 has 18 residues. In germline, CDR1 is SGHRS, CDR2 YFSETQ. After removal of 4 bases from V and 4 bases from J, the junction contained 15 bases not matched to a gene.

The chain links TRBV27 to TRBJ2-7; no firm D call. CDR1 and CDR2 (germline): MNHEY, SMNVEV (reference sequence). This CDR3 is 13 amino acids long. Trimming took off 0 bases at V and 2 bases at J, with 5 bases between the two ends. CDR3 sequence reads: CASSLSIPYEQYF. Written as DNA, the CDR3 is TGTGCCAGCAGTTTATCGATACCCTACGAGCAGTACTTC.

The chain links TRBV9 to TRBJ2-1; D possibly corresponds to TRBD2 (6 bases). V was cut by 3 bases and J by 0 bases, with 10 bases left in between. The germline V gene encodes CDR1 SGDLS and CDR2 YYNGEE. The CDR3 is 15 residues long. This CDR3 is CASSEEGSSYNEQFF. The CDR3 DNA sequence: TGTGCCAGCAGCGAGGAGGGTAGCTCCTACAATGAGCAGTTCTTC.

The genes are TRBV7-9 and TRBJ1-2; D possibly corresponds to TRBD1 (6 bases). With 0 bases removed from V and 6 bases from J, the gap between germline ends came to 14 bases. This CDR3 spans 15 amino acids. CDR1 is SEHNR, CDR2 FQNEAQ, per germline (reference sequence). CDR3 protein: CASSLAPRGAHGYTF. Here the CDR3 DNA reads TGTGCCAGCAGCTTAGCCCCGCGGGGGGCTCATGGCTACACCTTC.

The chain uses TRBV28 and TRBJ2-2; 8 bases agree with TRBD2. Germline V lookup: CDR1 MDHEN, CDR2 SYDVKM. V lost 4 bases and J lost 5; bases outside the gene matches: 9. CDR3 length equals 16 residues. As DNA, the CDR3 is TGTGCCAGCAGTTCTTCCCGGGAGGGCCAGACCGGGGAGCTGTTTTTT. Protein product: CASSSSREGQTGELFF. The full variable domain, completed using reference TRBV28 and TRBJ2-2, is DVKVTQSSRYLVKRTGEKVFLECVQDMDHENMFWYRQDPGLGLRLIYFSYDVKMKEKGDIPEGYSVSREKKERFSLILESASTNQTSMYLCASSSSREGQTGELFFGEGSRLTVL.

The DNA of the CDR3 is TGTGCCAGCAGCCAAGTAACGCTAGCGGGACCGAACACAGATACGCAGTATTTT. It translates to CASSQVTLAGPNTDTQYF. J is TRBJ2-3 and V is TRBV3-1, with TRBD2 matching 9 bases. From germline, CDR1 is LGHDT and CDR2 YNNKEL (reference sequence). The CDR3 is 18 residues long. V lost 1 base, J lost 2 bases, and 10 bases stayed unmatched.

V and J are TRBV2 and TRBJ1-5, with 10 bases that match TRBD1. The V segment lost 5 bases and the J segment 7 bases; nucleotides outside the gene matches: 8. The germline CDR1 and CDR2 sequences are SNHLY and FYNNEI. The CDR3 covers 15 residues. Here the CDR3 reads CASSLTGGEGQPQHF. The CDR3 region has the DNA TGTGCCAGCAGTCTGACAGGGGGCGAAGGACAGCCCCAGCATTTT.

This chain joins TRBV7-9 and TRBJ2-7; the D is unclear. Germline loops: CDR1 SEHNR, CDR2 FQNEAQ (reference sequence). V was shortened by 4 bases and J by 9 bases, with 22 bases between the two germline ends. The CDR3 consists of 15 residues. The CDR3 bases are TGTGCCAGCAGCTACCCGGACCGACGAGGCCTAGGGCAGTACTTC. As protein: CASSYPDRRGLGQYF.

The rearrangement links TRBV7-1 to TRBJ2-1; D not certain. TRBV7-1 is an open reading frame, and its role is uncertain. This CDR3 has 16 residues. Deletions cut 5 bases from V and 0 bases from J, with 14 bases between. CDR3 nucleotides: TGTGCCAGCAGCGCGACCCTTGTGAGCTCCTACAATGAGCAGTTCTTC. Protein: CASSATLVSSYNEQFF.

V gene TRBV11-3 combines with J gene TRBJ2-3, with 10 nucleotides matching TRBD2. The V gene's germline CDR1 is SGHNT and CDR2 YENEEA. Unmatched junction bases numbered 8, after V lost 4 bases and J lost 4 bases. The CDR3 runs to 16 residues. CDR3 sequence (DNA): TGTGCCAGCAGCTCTCAAAGCGGGAGGGCCTCAGATACGCAGTATTTT. This encodes CASSSQSGRASDTQYF.